Below, one T cell receptor beta chain is given with its context. The antigen is unknown. Separation from the roughly 600-subject first cohort characterized the roughly 120-subject validation cohort, to which the donors belonged. This specimen belongs to a study of cytomegalovirus exposure and HLA in healthy donors. Measured with immunoSEQ multiplex PCR; TCRdb has only the in-frame clones, and not every one. Of fewer than 350,000 clones listed, around 89% are singletons. Germline V gene lookup returns CDR1 GTSNPN and CDR2 SVGIG (reference sequence). Deletions cut 1 base from V and 0 bases from J, with 10 bases between. CDR3 length equals 15 residues. Study-wide findings and caveats: TCR sequences were mostly rare, though some public TCRs occurred in many donors.

The sequenced material came from PBMCs. The gene calls are TRBV30 and TRBJ2-4; D might be TRBD2 (5 bases). This TCR was recovered from a woman aged 18-29 years in good health and CMV-seronegative. In nucleotides, the CDR3 is TGTGCCTGGAGTGGCGGCACTAGAGCCAAAAACATTCAGTACTTC. Translation gives CAWSGGTRAKNIQYF.